This T cell receptor (beta chain) was profiled in a study of cytomegalovirus exposure and HLA in healthy donors. Trimming removed 0 bases at V and 1 base at J, with 10 bases between. The CDR3 covers 16 residues. CDR1 and CDR2 (germline): MNHEY, SVGAGI. It was with 60 Vbeta and 13 Jbeta primers that the PCR ran. Sequenced by immunoSEQ multiplex PCR; TCRdb stores in-frame clones only, minus some. The sample totals 25,000 to 35,000 clones. The chain recombines TRBV6-5 with TRBJ2-1, with TRBD2 as a possible D gene (6 bases). Material for sequencing was PBMCs. This sequence originates from a man aged 40-50 years in good health and CMV-seronegative. The CDR3 region has the DNA TGTGCCAGCAGTTACTCACTAGCAGTTTCCTACAATGAGCAGTTCTTC. This translates into CASSYSLAVSYNEQFF.